A single sample gave rise to the 16 T cell receptor beta chains below, sequenced in a study of CD8+ T cells in alopecia areata. Extraction of RNA preceded its reverse transcription into cDNA, which served as the sequencing template. The method was immunoSEQ multiplex PCR; TCRdb's version includes in-frame clones alone and lacks a portion of them. Recorded here are approximately 110,000 clones, with no singletons, and the ten leading clones hold roughly a fifth. The material sequenced was lesional skin. These receptor sequences come from a C3H/HeJ mouse with alopecia areata. The mouse line has the MHC haplotype H2-k.

This clone was picked up a small number of times. Gene names follow the mouse nomenclature. The CDR3 is cut off 4 residues early in the read; its end comes from the germline J gene. J is TRBJ2-1 and V is TRBV13-3; D is possibly TRBD2 (7 bases). This CDR3 has 13 residues. Germline V gives CDR1 NNHDY, CDR2 SYVADS. CDR3 DNA (partial): TGTGCCAGCAGGATTGGGGGGCGAGCT. Its protein product is CASRIGGRA. The entire CDR3 sequence reads CASRIGGRAEQFF.

This clone showed up many times. Gene names refer to mouse genes. The read ends 4 residues early relative to the CDR3; the germline J gene fills the gap. The rearrangement joins TRBV13-3 to TRBJ2-2; TRBD2 matches at 8 bases. The CDR3 is 15 amino acids. The trim removed 7 bases at V and 0 bases at J, leaving 5 bases unmatched. Germline CDR1 is NNHDY and CDR2 is SYVADS. The CDR3 is CASLDWGANTGQLYF. CDR3 DNA, as far as it was read: TGTGCCAGCCTCGACTGGGGCGCAAACACCGGG.

Comment on this clone: Gene names refer to mouse genes. Read data end 4 residues before the CDR3 end; the end is taken from the germline J gene. The chain combines TRBV17 with TRBJ2-1, with D possibly matching TRBD2 (6 bases). Trimming left V 7 bases short and J 0 bases short, with 7 bases between. The CDR3 covers 13 residues. Germline CDR1 and CDR2: MNHDT and YYDKIL. The CDR3: CASTGDNYAEQFF. The sequenced CDR3 bases are TGTGCTAGCACTGGGGATAACTATGCT.

This clone was seen a handful of times. The gene names here belong to mouse. The CDR3 end is not reached by the read, which stops 4 residues before it; the germline J gene fills it in. The chain recombines TRBV13-3 with TRBJ1-4; the D gene is possibly TRBD1 (5 bases). This CDR3 is built from 14 residues. Germline V gene lookup returns CDR1 NNHDY and CDR2 SYVADS. The CDR3 bases that were read are TGTGCCAGCAGTGATCCGGCAGGGAGCGAA. Protein sequence: CASSDPAGSE. The whole CDR3 sequence is CASSDPAGSERLFF.

This clone came up a few times. The TCRdb protein fails to match the DNA translation at residue 13; the protein reported here was translated from the DNA. The gene symbols are mouse symbols. Coverage ceases 3 residues before the CDR3 finishes, and the germline J gene fills in the end. J is TRBJ1-6 and V is TRBV1; perhaps TRBD1 as D (5 bases). TRBJ1-6 is annotated as an ORF whose role is uncertain. Trimming cost V 1 base and J 4 bases, with 11 bases left between them. In germline, CDR1 is NSQYPW, CDR2 LRSPGD (reference sequence). There are 16 residues in the CDR3. The sequenced part of the CDR3 DNA is TGCACCTGCAGTGCAGCCAGACAGAATTATAATTCGCCC. Translation gives CTCSAARQNYNSP. The full-length CDR3 reads as CTCSAARQNYNSPLYF.

In this sample, this clone turned up a few times. Each gene name is a mouse one. The read falls 4 residues short of the CDR3 end, and the missing part is taken from the germline J gene. The chain combines TRBV1 with TRBJ2-1; 9 bases match TRBD2. V trimming: 2 bases; J trimming: 3 bases; junction bases outside the gene matches: 5. The CDR3 has 16 amino acids. The germline gives CDR1 NSQYPW, CDR2 LRSPGD (reference sequence). CDR3 protein: CTCSASWGGAYAEQFF. CDR3 DNA (partial): TGCACCTGCAGTGCATCTTGGGGGGGCGCCTATGCT.

This clone was counted between two and nine times. Germline and genes: mouse. The missing CDR3 end, 4 residues past where the read stops, is filled in from the germline J gene. This chain links TRBV13-3 with TRBJ2-1; TRBD1 matches at 10 bases. This CDR3 has 17 residues. The germline V gene encodes CDR1 NNHDY and CDR2 SYVADS. The sequenced CDR3 bases are TGTGCCAGCAGTTTTCCTTTCTCCGGGACAGGGGAGGCT. Its protein product is CASSFPFSGTGEA. The full CDR3 is CASSFPFSGTGEAEQFF.

A word on this clone: The gene names given are mouse names. Partial CDR3 DNA: TGTGCCAGCGCCCATCGGGGGGATGCT. Protein: CASAHRGDA. The complete CDR3 sequence is CASAHRGDAEQFF. The chain recombines TRBV13-2 with TRBJ2-1; tentatively, D is TRBD2 (6 bases). Read sequence stops 4 residues before the CDR3 end, and the germline J gene provides the missing end. The CDR3 totals 13 residues. The V gene lost 6 bases and the J gene lost 5 bases, with 12 bases spanning the gap. Germline V gene sequence: CDR1 NNHNN, CDR2 SYGAGS (reference sequence).

The sample holds a few counts of this clone. Germline and genes: mouse. The read is 4 residues too short to cover the CDR3 end, so that end is filled in from the germline J gene. The chain uses TRBV31 and TRBJ2-3; 7 positions match TRBD1. Trimming removed 3 bases from V and 2 bases from J; junction bases left unmatched: 8. CDR3 length: 15 amino acids. CDR1 is GKSSPN, CDR2 SITVG, per germline. CDR3 loop: CAWSPGTEIAETLYF. CDR3 bases read: TGTGCCTGGAGCCCAGGGACAGAAATTGCAGAA.

This clone was observed a handful of times. The genes are named according to mouse. The read ends 4 residues before the CDR3 terminus; that terminus is restored from the germline J gene. This chain joins TRBV29 and TRBJ2-1; TRBD1 might be the D (6 bases). CDR1 MSHET and CDR2 SYDVDS come from the germline V gene. CDR3 length: 15 residues. Trimming took 1 base from V and 2 from J, leaving 9 bases between them. CDR3 region: CASSLWPGDYAEQFF. The CDR3 bases that were read are TGTGCTAGCAGTTTATGGCCAGGGGACTATGCT.

This clone showed up just a few times. All gene names here are mouse names. The sequence runs out 4 residues before the end of the CDR3; the remainder is reconstructed from the germline J gene. The genes are TRBV13-1 and TRBJ2-7; 7 nucleotides line up with TRBD1. The germline V gene has CDR1 NSHNY and CDR2 SYGAGN. The CDR3 is made up of 13 amino acids. The covered CDR3 bases are TGTGCCAGCAGTGTTGACAGGGCAGAT. This codes for CASSVDRAD. The CDR3 in its entirety is CASSVDRADEQYF.

About this clone: Gene names refer to mouse genes. The sequence runs out 4 residues before the end of the CDR3; the remainder is reconstructed from the germline J gene. This chain links TRBV13-1 with TRBJ1-1; tentative D call: TRBD1 (5 bases). The CDR3 totals 15 residues. Germline V lookup: CDR1 NSHNY, CDR2 SYGAGN. The V and J ends lost 0 bases and 0 bases respectively, with 9 bases between them. The CDR3 loop reads CASSDAGQANTEVFF. The CDR3 bases that were read are TGTGCCAGCAGTGATGCAGGGCAAGCAAACACA.

This clone was detected many times. These gene names are mouse names. The CDR3 end lies 4 residues beyond the end of the read and is filled in from the germline J gene. The rearrangement links TRBV31 to TRBJ1-4; possibly TRBD1 for D (6 bases). The length of the CDR3 is 14 residues. Germline CDR1 and CDR2: GKSSPN and SITVG. Trimming removed 0 bases at V and 2 bases at J, with 7 bases between. The chain's CDR3 is CAWSLGQSNERLFF. The CDR3 bases that were read are TGTGCCTGGAGTCTGGGACAATCCAACGAA.

In this sample, this clone turned up many times. Germline and genes: mouse. The read falls 4 residues short of the CDR3 end, and the missing part is taken from the germline J gene. Other nucleotide sequences from this sample produce the same CDR3. The chain links TRBV19 to TRBJ1-2; the match to TRBD1 covers 7 bases. The V gene end was trimmed by 1 base and the J gene end by 0 bases; junction bases not matched to a gene: 3. Germline values: CDR1 FNHDT, CDR2 SITEND (reference sequence). The CDR3 runs to 15 residues. CDR3 DNA (partial): TGTGCCAGCAGTATATCCGGGACAGCAAACTCC. It is translated as CASSISGTANS. The entire CDR3 reads CASSISGTANSDYTF.

In this sample, this clone turned up a few times. Gene names denote mouse genes. From the germline J gene comes the end of the CDR3, since the read stops 4 residues before it. This chain uses TRBV31 with TRBJ1-4; D is perhaps TRBD1 (5 bases). Trimming shortened V by 2 bases and J by 0 bases, and 10 bases separated the two germline ends. Germline CDR1 is GKSSPN and CDR2 is SITVG. This CDR3 has 15 residues. The CDR3 DNA, read in part, is TGTGCCTGGAGTGAAGAGGGGATTTCCAACGAA. It translates to CAWSEEGISNE. The entire CDR3 protein reads CAWSEEGISNERLFF.

Remarks on this clone: These gene names are mouse names. The read ends 4 residues shy of where the CDR3 ends; the end is completed using the germline J gene. This sequence joins TRBV13-3 and TRBJ2-7; a possible D gene is TRBD1 (5 bases). Germline V gene data show CDR1 as NNHDY and CDR2 as SYVADS. V was pared by 5 bases and J by 2 bases, with 8 bases between. The CDR3 covers 12 residues. The CDR3 is CASSPRAYEQYF. CDR3 bases read: TGTGCCAGCAGCCCCAGGGCCTAT.